Given below is one T cell receptor beta chain in context. Its target antigen remains unknown. No base-level quality is on record; no much larger clone is a single base apart. These data belong to a study of blood T cell repertoires in COVID-19 (dated by TCRdb to the early 2020s). Turning to the overall study: The collaborator samples originated in the United States, Italy and Spain and spanned the acute and convalescent phases of COVID-19. The material from the prospective study consisted of cDNA or gDNA derived from T cells, B-cell-depleted T cells, or PBMCs. Subjects who had been exposed to COVID-19, were actively infected with it, or had recovered from it provided the deeply sampled blood TCRbeta repertoires that made up the dataset. The repertoires were released in a freely available public database intended as a resource for research on the immune response to SARS-CoV-2. The samples were drawn from two sources: the first 160 participants of the ongoing ImmuneRACE study, and 1,000 to 1,500 subjects contributed by 6 global collaborators. Nearly every sample came with metadata listing a de-identified subject ID, COVID-19 status, age in years and sex. HLA class I and class II types, where available, came from metadata supplied by the sample provider rather than from assay-based typing. Broader findings and caveats from the paper: The quantity of clinical and demographic metadata differed by source and by participant and was supplied without curation.

The immunoSEQ Assay, a bias-controlled multiplex PCR, was used to amplify TCRbeta CDR3 regions from genomic DNA. In the source study's methods: The number of nucleated cells in each sample was estimated by amplification of reference gene primers within the assay. Sequence reads were collapsed and filtered to measure the absolute abundance of every unique TCRbeta CDR3 rearrangement. Productive Simpson clonality was computed per sample as the square root of Simpson's diversity index over productive rearrangements. TCRdb mirrors the immuneACCESS table, restricted to in-frame sequences. Some clones are absent from its copies; in checked studies, under half trace to an unresolved V gene, and the reason for the others is unknown. The DNA was the basis for D and trimming; V, J and clone size are from that table. In all, the sample holds 30,000 to 45,000 clones, and approximately 90% of those were seen once. 4.8% of the sample is taken by the ten largest.

The CDR3 sequence holds 15 residues, the cysteine and phenylalanine included. The kept DNA is CDR3 alone, 45 bases in frame from the first base. The germline V gene (reference sequence) sets CDR1 to LNHDA and CDR2 to SQIVND. The germline V and J ends show losses of 3 bases and 2 bases respectively, and no gene match explains 3 bases of the junction. Whole blood was collected in K2EDTA tubes by collaborating institutions according to the institutions' own protocols. For TCRbeta analysis, collaborator samples were shipped as frozen whole blood, as isolated PBMCs, or as DNA extracted from either sample type.

Material for sequencing was peripheral blood. The chain couples TRBV19 to TRBJ2-7, and 11 bases in between align with TRBD2. The sequence came from a human donor in a cohort sampled during active COVID-19. The CDR3 protein is CASSISTSGAYEQYF. The DNA sequence follows: TGTGCCAGTAGTATCTCGACTAGCGGGGCCTACGAGCAGTACTTC.